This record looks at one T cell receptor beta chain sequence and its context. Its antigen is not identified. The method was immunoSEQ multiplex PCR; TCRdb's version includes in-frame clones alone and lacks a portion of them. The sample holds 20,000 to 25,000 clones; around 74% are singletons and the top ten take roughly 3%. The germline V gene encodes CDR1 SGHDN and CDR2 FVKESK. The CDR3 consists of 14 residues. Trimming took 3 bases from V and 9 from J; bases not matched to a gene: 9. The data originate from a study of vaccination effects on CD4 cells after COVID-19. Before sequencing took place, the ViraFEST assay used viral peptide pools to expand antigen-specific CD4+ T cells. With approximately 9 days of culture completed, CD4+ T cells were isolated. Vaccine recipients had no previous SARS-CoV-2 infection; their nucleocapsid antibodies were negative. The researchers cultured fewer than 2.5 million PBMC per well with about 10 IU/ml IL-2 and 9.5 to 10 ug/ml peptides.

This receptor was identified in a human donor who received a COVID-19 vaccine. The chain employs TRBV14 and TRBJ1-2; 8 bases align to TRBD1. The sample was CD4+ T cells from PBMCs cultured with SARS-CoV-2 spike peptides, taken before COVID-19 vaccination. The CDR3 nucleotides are TGTGCCAGCAGCCAGCATCCCCGGACAGGGAGCTACACCTTC. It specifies CASSQHPRTGSYTF. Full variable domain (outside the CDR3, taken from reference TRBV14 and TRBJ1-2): EAGVTQFPSHSVIEKGQTVTLRCDPISGHDNLYWYRRVMGKEIKFLLHFVKESKQDESGMPNNRFLAERTGGTYSTLKVQPAELEDSGVYFCASSQHPRTGSYTFGSGTRLTVV.